The 27 T cell receptor beta chains in this list originate from one sample, sequenced in a study of molecular identifiers for immune sequencing clone quantification. TCRdb used MiXCR to reprocess the PCR reads, holding one entry per CDR3 protein. The data show about 54,000 distinct CDR3 sequences, with 25% seen just once and approximately 1.9% held by the top ten. Specimen: naive CD8+ T cells from blood, with Jurkat cell RNA spiked in. The subset: FACS-sorted CD8+CD4-CCR7+CD45RA+ naive T cells. Receptors originate from a human donor in good health. Some libraries in this study had Jurkat cell RNA spiked in.

This clonotype was counted many times. The genes are TRBV3-1 and TRBJ1-1; possible D gene TRBD1, 5 bases. Deletions cut 5 bases from V and 0 bases from J, with 10 bases between. The CDR3 has 14 amino acids. The V gene's germline CDR1 is LGHDT and CDR2 YNNKEL (reference sequence). The CDR3, as DNA: TGTGCCAGCAGCAGTACAGGATTGAACACTGAAGCTTTCTTT. Translated, it gives CASSSTGLNTEAFF. The entire variable domain, with the rest obtained from reference TRBV3-1 and TRBJ1-1, is as follows: DTAVSQTPKYLVTQMGNDKSIKCEQNLGHDTMYWYKQDSKKFLKIMFSYNNKELIINETVPNRFSPKSPDKAHLNLHINSLELGDSAVYFCASSSTGLNTEAFFGQGTRLTVV.

V usage is TRBV4-1 and J usage is TRBJ2-1; TRBD1 matches at 7 bases. Per the germline V gene, CDR1 is MGHRA and CDR2 is YSYEKL. CDR3 length: 14 residues. Losses at the gene ends were 10 bases for V and 3 bases for J; bases not matched to a gene: 9. CDR3 sequence reads: CATGTGDLYNEQFF. The CDR3 nucleotides are TGCGCCACCGGAACAGGGGACCTCTACAATGAGCAGTTCTTC.

This clonotype was seen a few times. The gene calls are TRBV6-2 or TRBV6-3 and TRBJ2-5; the D is unclear. The germline V and J ends were trimmed by 6 bases and 5 bases, with 10 bases remaining between them. The CDR3 loop spans 12 amino acids. Per the germline V gene, CDR1 is MNHEY and CDR2 is SVGEGT. This CDR3 is CASRTALETQYF. The CDR3 DNA reads as TGTGCCAGCAGAACAGCGTTGGAGACCCAGTACTTC.

This clonotype has a handful of counts. The chain recombines TRBV12-3 or TRBV12-4 with TRBJ2-3; D remains ambiguous. Trimming removed 5 bases from V and 0 bases from J, with 3 bases in between. This CDR3 region has 12 residues. CDR3 loop: CASSPSTDTQYF. The CDR3 bases are TGTGCCAGCAGTCCCAGCACAGATACGCAGTATTTT.

This clonotype was seen ten or more times. This chain links TRBV19 with TRBJ2-3; a possible D gene is TRBD2 (6 bases). Germline assignment: CDR1 LNHDA and CDR2 SQIVND (reference sequence). The V end lost 4 bases, the J end lost 1 base, and 6 bases lay between the germline ends. This CDR3 contains 13 residues. CDR3 residues: CASSTGGTDTQYF. The CDR3 DNA reads TGTGCCAGTAGTACGGGGGGCACAGATACGCAGTATTTT. The entire variable domain, with the rest obtained from reference TRBV19 and TRBJ2-3, is as follows: DGGITQSPKYLFRKEGQNVTLSCEQNLNHDAMYWYRQDPGQGLRLIYYSQIVNDFQKGDIAEGYSVSREKKESFPLTVTSAQKNPTAFYLCASSTGGTDTQYFGPGTRLTVL.

This clonotype was found a few times. This chain connects TRBV7-9 to TRBJ1-4; D ambiguous. Germline assignment: CDR1 SEHNR and CDR2 FQNEAQ (reference sequence). The V end was cut by 2 bases, the J end by 0 bases, with 7 bases between. There are 15 residues in the CDR3. CDR3 in amino acids: CASSLTEPTNEKLFF. The CDR3 DNA is TGTGCCAGCAGCTTAACAGAACCAACTAATGAAAAACTGTTTTTT.

The sample holds many counts of this clonotype. The chain employs TRBV7-9 and TRBJ1-1; D call uncertain. CDR1 and CDR2 (germline): SEHNR, FQNEAQ (reference sequence). The CDR3 contains 14 residues. V was clipped by 1 base and J by 4 bases, with 10 bases between them. This CDR3 is CASSLVEVGTEAFF. CDR3 DNA sequence: TGTGCCAGCAGCTTAGTAGAGGTCGGCACTGAAGCTTTCTTT.

The chain uses TRBV6-2 or TRBV6-3 and TRBJ1-1; no reliable D call. Germline V CDR1 and CDR2: MNHEY, SVGEGT. This CDR3 comprises 14 residues. Trimming removed 2 bases at V and 5 bases at J, with 12 bases between. The CDR3 protein is CASSYPPAGTEAFF. CDR3 DNA: TGTGCCAGCAGTTACCCACCCGCCGGGACTGAAGCTTTCTTT.

This clonotype was observed a handful of times. The rearrangement links TRBV14 to TRBJ2-7; D is undetermined. Germline V gene lookup returns CDR1 SGHDN and CDR2 FVKESK. Trimming removed 1 base from V and 1 base from J, with 8 bases in between. The CDR3 sequence is 14 residues long. Here the CDR3 reads CASSQGDRSYEQYF. DNA of the CDR3: TGTGCCAGCAGCCAAGGGGATCGGTCCTACGAGCAGTACTTC.

This clonotype was observed at least ten times. The chain combines TRBV11-2 with TRBJ2-1, with D uncertain. Germline V gene data show CDR1 as SGHAT and CDR2 as FQNNGV. With 1 base removed from V and 0 bases from J, the gap between germline ends came to 7 bases. The CDR3 is 15 residues long. CDR3 in DNA: TGTGCCAGCAGCTTAGGCAGCATCTCCTACAATGAGCAGTTCTTC. It codes for CASSLGSISYNEQFF.

Concerning this clonotype: The conserved closing phenylalanine or tryptophan is absent in this CDR3, likely reflecting a read error. The chain recombines TRBV6-5 with TRBJ2-7; D is possibly TRBD2 (6 bases). The germline V gene has CDR1 MNHEY and CDR2 SVGAGI. V was cut by 2 bases and J by 3 bases, with 11 bases left in between. This CDR3 is built from 14 residues. This CDR3 reads CASSYGTGVYEQYL. The CDR3 DNA sequence: TGTGCCAGCAGTTACGGGACGGGGGTCTACGAGCAGTACCTC.

Remarks on this clonotype: A read error may explain this, as a much larger clone is one base away. The V gene is TRBV12-3 or TRBV12-4, the J gene TRBJ2-7, with 8 bases matching TRBD1. The CDR3 is 16 residues long. The chain's CDR3 is CASSPSWDRRKGEQCF. For the CDR3, the DNA is TGTGCCAGCAGTCCCTCCTGGGACAGGAGGAAGGGCGAGCAGTGCTTC.

In its sample, this clonotype was seen many times. The V and J genes are TRBV7-9 and TRBJ2-3, with D maybe TRBD1 (5 bases). Per germline, CDR1 SEHNR and CDR2 FQNEAQ (reference sequence). CDR3 length: 14 residues. V shed 5 bases and J shed 1 base, with 10 bases lying between them. The CDR3 spells CASSPRVRTDTQYF. In DNA form, the CDR3 reads TGTGCCAGCAGCCCCAGGGTTCGCACAGATACGCAGTATTTT. The full variable domain, with the rest looked up from reference TRBV7-9 and TRBJ2-3, is DTGVSQNPRHKITKRGQNVTFRCDPISEHNRLYWYRQTLGQGPEFLTYFQNEAQLEKSRLLSDRFSAERPKGSFSTLEIQRTEQGDSAMYLCASSPRVRTDTQYFGPGTRLTVL.

As regards this clonotype: A much larger clone differs from this one at a single base, so this may be a read error. The CDR3 does not close with the conserved phenylalanine or tryptophan, likely indicating a read error. This CDR3 is CSAFGQRGNTEAFL. The CDR3 DNA is TGCAGCGCATTTGGGCAGAGAGGGAACACTGAAGCTTTCCTT. V usage is TRBV29-1 and J usage is TRBJ1-1; no firm D call. CDR3 size: 14 residues. V was cut by 7 bases and J by 1 base, with 16 bases left in between. CDR1 and CDR2 (germline): SQVTM, ANQGSEA.

This clonotype showed up many times. The chain links TRBV11-2 to TRBJ2-3; no definite D call. The germline CDR1 and CDR2 sequences are SGHAT and FQNNGV. Trimming took off 5 bases at V and 4 bases at J, with 7 bases between the two ends. The CDR3 runs to 12 residues. CDR3: CASSVSADTQYF. The DNA for the CDR3 is TGTGCCAGCAGCGTCAGCGCAGATACGCAGTATTTT.

The J gene is TRBJ2-3, the V gene TRBV7-9, with D uncertain. In germline, CDR1 is SEHNR, CDR2 FQNEAQ (reference sequence). This CDR3 comprises 16 residues. The CDR3 DNA is TGTGCGAGCGAATACCCGTGGTCCCACGAGGCAGATACGCAGTATTTT. It codes for CASEYPWSHEADTQYF.

This clonotype was seen many times. This rearrangement joins TRBV13 to TRBJ2-7; D is undetermined. Looked up from germline, CDR1 is PRHDT and CDR2 is FYEKMQ (reference sequence). V was pared by 0 bases and J by 2 bases, with 5 bases between. The CDR3 sequence is 13 residues long. The CDR3 DNA reads TGTGCCAGCAGCTTAGGGCAGACCTACGAGCAGTACTTC. Its translation is CASSLGQTYEQYF.

Ten or more counts support this clonotype. The chain has TRBV6-5 and TRBJ1-1; D ambiguous. In germline, CDR1 is MNHEY, CDR2 SVGAGI. The CDR3 covers 15 residues. Trimming removed 5 bases from V and 0 bases from J, with 13 bases in between. Here the CDR3 DNA reads TGTGCCAGCAGTCAGGATCGCGGGGTGAACACTGAAGCTTTCTTT. It encodes CASSQDRGVNTEAFF.

This clonotype has a handful of counts. The chain combines TRBV7-2 with TRBJ2-1; D gene ambiguous. CDR1 is SGHTA, CDR2 FQGNSA, per germline. Between the trimmed V and J ends, which lost 5 bases and 5 bases, there was a span of 13 bases. CDR3 length equals 14 residues. CDR3 nucleotide sequence: TGTGCCAGCAGCCTCTTCGGCGGTCACAATGAGCAGTTCTTC. Encoded protein: CASSLFGGHNEQFF.

There are many counts of this clonotype. The gene calls are TRBV29-1 and TRBJ1-2, with TRBD1 as a possible D gene (6 bases). CDR1 SQVTM and CDR2 ANQGSEA come from the germline V gene. This CDR3 is 13 amino acids long. Trimming cost V 7 bases and J 4 bases, with 16 bases left between them. The CDR3: CSALWGAGYGYTF. The CDR3 DNA reads TGCAGCGCTCTTTGGGGGGCTGGCTATGGCTACACCTTC.

Regarding this clonotype: This clone may be a read error of a much larger clone one base away. The V gene is TRBV27, the J gene TRBJ2-3; maybe TRBD1 (5 bases). V gave up 5 bases and J gave up 11 bases, with 23 bases separating them. Germline assignment: CDR1 MNHEY and CDR2 SMNVEV (reference sequence). The CDR3 contains 15 residues. CDR3 region: CASSPPAYAQGVQYF. CDR3 nucleotide sequence: TGTGCCAGCAGTCCTCCAGCCTATGCCCAGGGTGTGCAGTATTTT.

The table lists this clonotype with many counts. V and J are TRBV12-3 or TRBV12-4 and TRBJ1-1; D not resolved. V lost 5 bases to trimming and J lost 2 bases, with 6 bases between them. The CDR3 length is 12 residues. CDR3 sequence reads: CASSRINTEAFF. In DNA form, the CDR3 reads TGTGCCAGCAGTCGGATAAACACTGAAGCTTTCTTT.

The gene calls are TRBV29-1 and TRBJ2-7; TRBD1 agrees at 8 bases. Germline V gives CDR1 SQVTM, CDR2 ANQGSEA. V lost 8 bases to trimming and J lost 3 bases; unmatched junction nucleotides: 9. CDR3 length: 13 residues. The CDR3 spells CSLATGAGYEQYF. For the CDR3, the DNA is TGCAGCCTCGCGACAGGGGCAGGCTACGAGCAGTACTTC.

As regards this clonotype: A read error may explain this, as a much larger clone is one base away. The rearrangement links TRBV6-2 or TRBV6-3 to TRBJ2-7; 7 positions match TRBD1. Germline V lookup: CDR1 MNHEY, CDR2 SVGEGT. The CDR3 consists of 13 residues. Here the CDR3 reads CASRDRSSYERYF. CDR3 DNA: TGTGCCAGCAGGGACAGGAGCTCCTACGAGCGGTACTTC.

This clonotype is medium-sized in the sample. The chain has TRBV13 and TRBJ2-3, with 10 bases lining up with TRBD2. The germline V gene has CDR1 PRHDT and CDR2 FYEKMQ (reference sequence). Trimming removed 5 bases from V and 6 bases from J; junction bases left unmatched: 5. The CDR3 has 14 amino acids. CDR3 in DNA: TGTGCCAGCAGCCCTAGCGGGGGTTTGGATACGCAGTATTTT. It yields the protein CASSPSGGLDTQYF. The full variable domain, with the rest looked up from reference TRBV13 and TRBJ2-3, is AAGVIQSPRHLIKEKRETATLKCYPIPRHDTVYWYQQGPGQDPQFLISFYEKMQSDKGSIPDRFSAQQFSDYHSELNMSSLELGDSALYFCASSPSGGLDTQYFGPGTRLTVL.

In its sample, this clonotype was seen many times. The rearrangement links TRBV20-1 to TRBJ2-5; 16 bases fit TRBD2. The CDR3 has 15 residues. Germline V CDR1 and CDR2: DFQATT, SNEGSKA (reference sequence). V lost 6 bases, J lost 5 bases, and 6 bases stayed unmatched. This CDR3 is CSAWGLAGGPETQYF. CDR3 coding DNA: TGCAGTGCCTGGGGACTAGCGGGAGGGCCGGAGACCCAGTACTTC.

Note on this clonotype: At one end, the junction sequence differs from germline, possibly due to a read error. The chain employs TRBV6-2 or TRBV6-3 and TRBJ2-1, with a weak D call TRBD1 (6 bases). Germline CDR1 MNHEY, CDR2 SVGEGT. This CDR3 is built from 16 residues. CDR3 sequence: CASSYPSGVGYNEQIF. In nucleotides, the CDR3 is TGTGCCAGCAGTTACCCCTCAGGGGTGGGCTACAATGAGCAGATCTTC.